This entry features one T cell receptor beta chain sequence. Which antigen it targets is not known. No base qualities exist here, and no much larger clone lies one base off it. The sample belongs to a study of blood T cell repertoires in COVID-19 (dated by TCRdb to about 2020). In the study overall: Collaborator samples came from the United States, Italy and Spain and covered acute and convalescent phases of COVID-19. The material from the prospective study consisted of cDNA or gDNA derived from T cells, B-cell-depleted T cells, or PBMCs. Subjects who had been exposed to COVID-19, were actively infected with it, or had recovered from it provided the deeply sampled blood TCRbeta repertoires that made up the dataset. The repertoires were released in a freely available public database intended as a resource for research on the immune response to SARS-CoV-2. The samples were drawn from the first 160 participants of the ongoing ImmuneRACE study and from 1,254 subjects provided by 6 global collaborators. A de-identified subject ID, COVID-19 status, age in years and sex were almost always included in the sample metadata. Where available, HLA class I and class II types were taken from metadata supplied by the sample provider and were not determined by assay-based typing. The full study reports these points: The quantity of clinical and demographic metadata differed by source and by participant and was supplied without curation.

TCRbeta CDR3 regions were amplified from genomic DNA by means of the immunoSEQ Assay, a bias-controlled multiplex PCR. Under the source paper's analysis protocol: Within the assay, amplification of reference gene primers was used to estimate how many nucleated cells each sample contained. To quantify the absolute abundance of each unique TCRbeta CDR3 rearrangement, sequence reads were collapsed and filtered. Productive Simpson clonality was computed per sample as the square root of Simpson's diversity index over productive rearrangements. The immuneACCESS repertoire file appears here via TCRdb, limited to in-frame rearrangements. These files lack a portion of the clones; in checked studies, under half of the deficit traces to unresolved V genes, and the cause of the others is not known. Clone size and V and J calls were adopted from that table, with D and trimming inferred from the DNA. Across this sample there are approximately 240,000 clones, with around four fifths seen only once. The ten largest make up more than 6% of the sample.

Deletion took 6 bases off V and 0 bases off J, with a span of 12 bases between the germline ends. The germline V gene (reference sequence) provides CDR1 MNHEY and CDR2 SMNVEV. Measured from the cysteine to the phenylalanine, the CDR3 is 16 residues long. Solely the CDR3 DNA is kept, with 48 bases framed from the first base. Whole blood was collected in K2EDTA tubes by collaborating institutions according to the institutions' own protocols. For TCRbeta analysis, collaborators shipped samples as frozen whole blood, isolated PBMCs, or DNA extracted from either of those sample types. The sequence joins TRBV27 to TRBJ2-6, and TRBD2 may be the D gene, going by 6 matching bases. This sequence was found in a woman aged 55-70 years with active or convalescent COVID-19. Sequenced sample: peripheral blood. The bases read TGTGCCAGCAGCCCAGGGAGGATCTCTGGGGCCAACGTCCTGACTTTC. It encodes CASSPGRISGANVLTF.